The rows below give T cell receptor beta chains drawn from one sample of a study of identical twins. TCRdb reanalysed the 5' RACE reads using MiXCR and keeps one entry per CDR3 protein. The repertoire has hundreds of thousands of distinct CDR3 sequences, under 9% of them found once; the top ten carry more than 0.75%. Another study also made use of these data, one on yellow fever vaccine responses in identical twins.

Material: PBMCs. These receptors were obtained from a woman in her late teens or twenties in good health. The CDR3 runs from the conserved cysteine through the conserved F or W.

v_gene: TRBV20-1; CDR3aa: CSALRGLAGEPLYIQYF
v_gene: TRBV20-1; CDR3aa: CSAQLAGGPYNEQFF
v_gene: TRBV4-2; CDR3aa: CASSQAGGKVDTEAFF
v_gene: TRBV18; CDR3aa: CASSPKSYEQYF
v_gene: TRBV7-8; CDR3aa: CASSLRDEDWTGDYEQYF
v_gene: TRBV21-1; CDR3aa: CASSTSQNYTQYF
v_gene: TRBV20-1; CDR3aa: CSATLAGVTEQYF
v_gene: TRBV6-1; CDR3aa: CASHESGTYNEQFF
v_gene: TRBV7-9; CDR3aa: CASSPRGERNNEQFF
v_gene: TRBV7-6; CDR3aa: CASSLLDRGPSYEQYF
v_gene: TRBV2; CDR3aa: CASSATSGGFYEQFF
v_gene: TRBV20-1; CDR3aa: CSASKAGGAYQETQYF
v_gene: TRBV7-2; CDR3aa: CASSFSAGTGNTGELFF
v_gene: TRBV25-1; CDR3aa: CASSALATQYF
v_gene: TRBV20-1; CDR3aa: CSAGTSGGFTDTQYF
v_gene: TRBV3-1; CDR3aa: CASSQNTGEQYF
v_gene: TRBV20-1; CDR3aa: CSARGGGASDTQYF
v_gene: TRBV3-1; CDR3aa: CASRERGSYNEQFF
v_gene: TRBV5-4; CDR3aa: CASRKDGITSTDTQYF
v_gene: TRBV4-2; CDR3aa: CASSQLKGTPSTDTQYF
v_gene: TRBV27; CDR3aa: CASSEGLTWTVDEQFF
v_gene: TRBV7-3; CDR3aa: CASGRGTGVAGELFF
v_gene: TRBV9; CDR3aa: CASSVEGDTEAFF
v_gene: TRBV7-2; CDR3aa: CASSRGTGDSYEQYF
v_gene: TRBV20-1; CDR3aa: CCARDPQRGTSYEQYF
v_gene: TRBV20-1; CDR3aa: CSAPPAQGKNIQYF
v_gene: TRBV6-2/TRBV6-3; CDR3aa: CASREFSGRVFLYNEQFF
v_gene: TRBV5-1; CDR3aa: CASSSGQGGTHYEQYF
v_gene: TRBV29-1; CDR3aa: CSVDDLNEQYF
v_gene: TRBV7-9; CDR3aa: CASSGRTDSEQYF
v_gene: TRBV7-3; CDR3aa: CASSRRGDGTDTQYF
v_gene: TRBV24-1; CDR3aa: CATSDRQGYEQYF
v_gene: TRBV12-3/TRBV12-4; CDR3aa: CASSFRLGQGQETQYF
v_gene: TRBV4-3; CDR3aa: CASSQDRGGNEQYF
v_gene: TRBV12-3/TRBV12-4; CDR3aa: CASSLTLAGVGGKNIQYF
v_gene: TRBV20-1; CDR3aa: CSARGSWGYDTGELFF
v_gene: TRBV12-3/TRBV12-4; CDR3aa: CASSFRTTNIYEQYF
v_gene: TRBV28; CDR3aa: CASSLLDADQETQYF
v_gene: TRBV5-6; CDR3aa: CASSYRDRDGNTIYF
v_gene: TRBV11-2; CDR3aa: CASSLPLGLLNEQFF
v_gene: TRBV15; CDR3aa: CATSRDGGQTYEQYF
v_gene: TRBV12-3/TRBV12-4; CDR3aa: CASSRDTGADTQYF
v_gene: TRBV6-5; CDR3aa: CASSSTGLGYGYTF
v_gene: TRBV12-3/TRBV12-4; CDR3aa: CASSRQKVEAFF
v_gene: TRBV29-1; CDR3aa: CSVVQGPYEQYF
v_gene: TRBV9; CDR3aa: CASSATSGRALNEQYF
v_gene: TRBV6-6; CDR3aa: CAALAGISDTQYF